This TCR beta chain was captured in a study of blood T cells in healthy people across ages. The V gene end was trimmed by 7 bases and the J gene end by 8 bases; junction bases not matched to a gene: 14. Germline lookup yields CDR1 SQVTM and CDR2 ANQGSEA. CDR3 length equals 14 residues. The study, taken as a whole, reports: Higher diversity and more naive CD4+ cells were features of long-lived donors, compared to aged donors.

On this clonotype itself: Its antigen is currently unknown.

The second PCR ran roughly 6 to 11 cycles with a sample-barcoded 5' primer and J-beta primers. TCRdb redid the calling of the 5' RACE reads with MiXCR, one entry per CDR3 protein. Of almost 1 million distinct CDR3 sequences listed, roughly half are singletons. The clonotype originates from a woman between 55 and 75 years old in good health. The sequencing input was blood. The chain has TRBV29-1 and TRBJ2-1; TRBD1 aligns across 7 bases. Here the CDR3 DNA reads TGCAGCGCCTCGAGGGGGCCCCCACTGGATGAGCAGTTCTTC. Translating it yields CSASRGPPLDEQFF.